Given below is one T cell receptor (beta chain) in context. Its specificity is not known. V gave up 4 bases and J gave up 7 bases; unmatched junction bases: 5. The CDR3 extends over 14 amino acids. CDR1 is SGHRS, CDR2 YFSETQ, per germline. In the original analysis: From ImmunoSEQ came sequences covering only the junction and carrying no quality scores, so filtering differed. The repertoire was sequenced with immunoSEQ multiplex PCR; TCRdb's copy has only in-frame clones and lacks some. V and J calls and clone size are copied from that table; D and trimming were computed from the DNA. The sample lists fewer than 2.5 million clones; 80% to 95% were seen once. This sample is drawn from a study of shared clonotypes between healthy human individuals. Study information: Every donor yielded three CD4 naive, three CD4 memory, two CD8 naive and one CD8 memory plate.

Overall study results and limits: Some naive CD4 clonotypes, around 4.7%, turned up in common across four donors. Rarefaction revealed incomplete sorted-subset sequencing despite large depth.

The receptor's source is a man younger than 35 in good health. Some clones in this sample may be carry-over from other donors' samples. Sequences were obtained from naive CD4+ T cells from PBMCs. Subset here: CD45RA+ positively selected. The rearrangement links TRBV5-1 to TRBJ2-1; 10 bases match TRBD2. This CDR3 reads CASSTGTSVNEQFF. DNA of the CDR3: TGCGCCAGCAGCACCGGGACTAGCGTTAATGAGCAGTTCTTC.